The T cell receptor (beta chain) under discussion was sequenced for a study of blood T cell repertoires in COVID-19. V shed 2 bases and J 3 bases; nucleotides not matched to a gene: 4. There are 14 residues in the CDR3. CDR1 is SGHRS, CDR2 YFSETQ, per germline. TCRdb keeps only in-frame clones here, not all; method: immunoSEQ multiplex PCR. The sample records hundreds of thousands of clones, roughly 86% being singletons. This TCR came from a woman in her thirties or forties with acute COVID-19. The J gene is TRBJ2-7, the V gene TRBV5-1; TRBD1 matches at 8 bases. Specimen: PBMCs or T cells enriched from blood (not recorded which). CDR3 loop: CASSFSDRGYEQYF. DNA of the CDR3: TGCGCCAGCAGCTTCAGTGACAGGGGCTACGAGCAGTACTTC. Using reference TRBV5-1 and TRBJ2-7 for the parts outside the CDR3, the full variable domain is KAGVTQTPRYLIKTRGQQVTLSCSPISGHRSVSWYQQTPGQGLQFLFEYFSETQRNKGNFPGRFSGRQFSNSRSEMNVSTLELGDSALYLCASSFSDRGYEQYFGPGTRLTVT.